The present TCR beta chain was sequenced within a study of cytomegalovirus exposure and HLA in healthy donors. The CDR3 loop spans 13 amino acids. Trimming removed 5 bases from V and 4 bases from J, with 11 bases in between. Germline CDR1 SGHTA, CDR2 FQGTGA. This clone was recorded a few times. What it recognizes is unknown. Study results and limitations: Researchers reported that three CMV-associated chains were confirmed in vitro as CMV antigen-specific. A later analysis found TCR association rates differed by HLA locus, highest for DRB1 and lowest for HLA-C. There were 150 to 200 TCR beta chains listed as cytomegalovirus-associated.

The study ran its PCR with 60 Vbeta and 13 Jbeta primers. Here immunoSEQ multiplex PCR was the method, and the copy in TCRdb shows in-frame clones only, minus some. The repertoire consists of 90,000 to 95,000 clones, with more than 75% occurring once and the leading ten covering 2%. This rearrangement joins TRBV7-3 to TRBJ1-1; D is perhaps TRBD1 (5 bases). The source of this sequence is a man aged 18 to 30 in good health and CMV-seronegative. The source material was PBMCs. CDR3 protein: CASSPTGGTEAFF. CDR3 coding DNA: TGTGCCAGCAGCCCTACCGGGGGCACTGAAGCTTTCTTT.